The subject of this entry is one T cell receptor beta chain. This clonotype has ten or more counts. Its antigen target is currently unknown. Nothing much larger sits one base from this clone, and base qualities are not available. The sample originates from a study of T cells in Graves' hyperthyroidism and ophthalmopathy (dated by TCRdb to the late 2010s). Background on the whole study: Peripheral blood samples were taken at initial diagnosis, before any treatment was given. To identify distinguishing TCR V-J signatures, a discovery cohort of some 100 patients was used, comprising approximately 40 with Graves' ophthalmopathy and around 60 with stable Graves' hyperthyroidism. An independent validation cohort of fewer than 20 hyperthyroidism patients and about 16 patients who later progressed to ophthalmopathy tested prospective prediction of ophthalmopathy. The 100 or so discovery patients were divided at random into training and test sets in a 7:3 ratio. Thyroid tissue and blood T-cell repertoires from over 5 Graves' hyperthyroidism patients were also compared in the study. Following sampling, methimazole starting at 30 mg daily was given to hyperthyroidism patients, and high-dose intravenous methylprednisolone was given to ophthalmopathy patients. The paper reports TCR Vbeta CDR3 sequencing of approximately 140 peripheral blood samples: 40 or so ophthalmopathy, over 70 hyperthyroidism and approximately 17 progressor patients. Study-wide conclusions, independent of this receptor: Sample size was not statistically predetermined, and investigators were not blinded to group allocation. Blood samples also contained most of the expanded thyroid clonotypes (frequency above 0.001), which suggests that blood repertoires may reflect thyroid immune responses. A model built on a 13 V-J signature distinguished ophthalmopathy from stable hyperthyroidism, reaching about 88% sensitivity and 81.08% specificity in cross-validation and 80%/75% in testing. In validation, the model predicted progression to ophthalmopathy a median of around 6.5 months before onset, with roughly 70% sensitivity and roughly 73% specificity.

From the cysteine up to the phenylalanine, the CDR3 has a length of 13 residues. The entry retains the CDR3 DNA only, 39 bases that are in frame from base 1. V and J lose 7 bases and 4 bases, and a span of 10 bases separates them. CDR1 and CDR2 were assigned from the germline V gene (reference sequence) as PRHDT and FYEKMQ. The TCR beta CDR3 regions were amplified from RNA transcripts. For the first round of RT-PCR on the TCR CDR3, the HTBI primer set was used together with the Qiagen OneStep RT-PCR kit. Libraries were constructed in a second round of multiplex PCR, after which size selection and purification were carried out. Sequencing of the libraries was done on an Illumina HiSeq2000 using paired-end 100 bp reads. For the original study's pipeline: SOAPnuke was used to process the raw data, throwing out any read that contained adapters or uncalled bases, had a mean Phred below 15, or lacked an exact constant-primer or identifier match. High-quality paired reads were merged with COPE v1.2.5, and unique nucleotide sequences were defined as clonotypes. Clonotypes were aligned to IMGT TRBV, TRBD and TRBJ reference segments using MiTCR v1.1. The analysis included only V-J combinations with a frequency above 0.0001, which together covered more than 99% of the repertoires. The TCS score was defined as the ratio of F50 (clonal expansion) to E x V (chaos), calculated using BLOSUM62-based TCRdist between CDR3 peptides within each V-J. Welch's t-statistics and random forest reduced around 510 V-J features to about 12, which were used in a naive Bayes classifier (R e1071). The public reads were quality trimmed at Q25 with fastp and then assembled into clones with MiXCR by TCRdb, keeping productive beta chains. Every distinct CDR3 protein forms one entry, paired with its most common genes and DNA. These V and J calls rely on TCRdb rather than the paper's analysis. This sample is represented by some 620,000 distinct CDR3 sequences; around 15% of them were singletons. 3.8% of the sample comes from the top ten.

Stable Graves' hyperthyroidism was defined as the absence of progression to ophthalmopathy over 18 months of follow-up. Hyperthyroidism patients were newly diagnosed, had a disease duration of under 2 months, and were aged 18 to 65 years. Exclusion was applied to patients with uncontrolled infections, other autoimmune diseases, pregnancy or lactation. Diagnoses were based on clinical symptoms, serum thyroxine and TRAb, thyroid ultrasound and orbital computed tomography. PBMCs were separated from around 9.1 ml of fresh peripheral blood using Ficoll-Paque density gradient centrifugation. Trizol reagent was used to extract total RNA, and RNA quality was then checked on an Agilent 2100 Bioanalyzer.

Source material: blood. Recombination joined TRBV13 with TRBJ1-4; the D gene identity is not certain. This receptor was taken from a woman aged 30 to 39 with Graves' hyperthyroidism. This receptor carries the CDR3 CASKRTDNEKLFF. The DNA is TGTGCCAGCAAGAGGACGGATAATGAAAAACTGTTTTTT.